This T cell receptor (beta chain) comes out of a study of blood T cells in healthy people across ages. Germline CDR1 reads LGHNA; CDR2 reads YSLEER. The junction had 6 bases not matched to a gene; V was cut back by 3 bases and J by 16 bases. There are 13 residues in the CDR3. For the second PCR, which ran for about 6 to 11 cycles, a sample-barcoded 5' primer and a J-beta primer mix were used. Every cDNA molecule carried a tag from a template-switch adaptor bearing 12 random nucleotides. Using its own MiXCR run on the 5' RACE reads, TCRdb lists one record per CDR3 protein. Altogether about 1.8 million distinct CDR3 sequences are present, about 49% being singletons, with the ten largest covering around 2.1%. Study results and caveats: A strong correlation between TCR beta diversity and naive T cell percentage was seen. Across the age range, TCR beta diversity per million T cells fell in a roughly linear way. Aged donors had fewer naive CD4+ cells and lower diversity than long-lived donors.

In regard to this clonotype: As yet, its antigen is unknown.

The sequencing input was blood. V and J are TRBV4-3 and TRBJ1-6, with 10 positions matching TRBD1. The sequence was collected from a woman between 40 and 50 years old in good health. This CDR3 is CASSHRQGAGLHF. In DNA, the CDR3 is TGCGCCAGCAGCCATAGACAGGGGGCGGGACTCCACTTT.